This T cell receptor beta chain was observed in a study of cytomegalovirus exposure and HLA in healthy donors. Only one count was recorded for this clone. Antigen specificity is unknown. This CDR3 has 16 amino acids. Germline V gene lookup returns CDR1 SGHNT and CDR2 YYREEE (reference sequence). The V gene end was trimmed by 4 bases and the J gene end by 3 bases; junction bases not matched to a gene: 8. The primer mix had 60 Vbeta and 13 Jbeta primers. Here immunoSEQ multiplex PCR was the method, and the copy in TCRdb shows in-frame clones only, minus some. The sample carries 150,000 to 200,000 clones, roughly 81% recorded once. General study points: Highly shared variants forming one cluster were likely a sequencing artifact. Beyond CMV serostatus, there was no information to go on about immune exposure.

The sample taken for sequencing was PBMCs. This TCR derives from a girl aged 5 to 17 in good health and CMV-seropositive. The chain combines TRBV5-4 with TRBJ2-2; 8 bases are a match to TRBD1. CDR3 DNA: TGTGCCAGCAGCCCGGCCCAGGGGGCTCACACCGGGGAGCTGTTTTTT. This sequence encodes CASSPAQGAHTGELFF.